These 5 T cell receptor beta chains originate from one sample sequenced in a study of cytomegalovirus exposure and HLA in healthy donors. The PCR used 60 Vbeta and 13 Jbeta primers. TCRdb's copy holds only in-frame clones and misses some; the assay was immunoSEQ multiplex PCR. Altogether roughly 100,000 clones are present, over 55% being singletons, with the ten largest covering more than 15%. The sequenced sample was PBMCs. The receptors were sampled from a young woman in good health and CMV-seropositive.

The rearrangement links TRBV4-2 to TRBJ1-5, with 9 bases lining up with TRBD1. J gave up 4 bases and V 0 bases, and 1 base lay outside the gene matches. Germline CDR1 is LGHNA and CDR2 is YNFKEQ. CDR3 size: 15 residues. As DNA, the CDR3 is TGTGCCAGCAGCCAAGATGGACAGGGGAATCAGCCCCAGCATTTT. It specifies CASSQDGQGNQPQHF.

V and J are TRBV27 and TRBJ1-1; no firm D call. The ends were cut back, 0 bases at V and 2 bases at J, with 4 bases in the middle. CDR1 is MNHEY and CDR2 is SMNVEV in the germline V gene (reference sequence). This CDR3 comprises 13 residues. CDR3: CASSLSANTEAFF. The CDR3 region has the DNA TGTGCCAGCAGTTTATCAGCTAACACTGAAGCTTTCTTT.

This chain connects TRBV30 to TRBJ1-4; D is perhaps TRBD1 (5 bases). The CDR3 extends over 12 amino acids. The V end was cut by 8 bases, the J end by 4 bases, with 11 bases between. CDR1 is GTSNPN and CDR2 is SVGIG in the germline V gene (reference sequence). The CDR3 nucleotides read TGTGCCGCGGGACGGGATAATGAAAAACTGTTTTTT. This gives the protein CAAGRDNEKLFF.

This sequence joins TRBV5-4 and TRBJ1-2; tentatively, D is TRBD1 (5 bases). The germline V gene encodes CDR1 SGHNT and CDR2 YYREEE (reference sequence). The CDR3 runs 15 residues. Trimming took off 4 bases at V and 5 bases at J, with 18 bases between the two ends. The CDR3 DNA reads as TGTGCCAGCAGCCCCCGGGGAGGGGAGAGTTATGGCTACACCTTC. Protein product: CASSPRGGESYGYTF.

The chain recombines TRBV19 with TRBJ1-1, with TRBD1 as a possible D gene (6 bases). The V end was cut by 8 bases, the J end by 4 bases, with 17 bases between. The V gene's germline CDR1 is LNHDA and CDR2 SQIVND (reference sequence). This CDR3 region has 14 residues. The CDR3 is CASGGGTGSTEAFF. For the CDR3, the DNA is TGTGCCAGTGGGGGGGGTACAGGGAGCACTGAAGCTTTCTTT.